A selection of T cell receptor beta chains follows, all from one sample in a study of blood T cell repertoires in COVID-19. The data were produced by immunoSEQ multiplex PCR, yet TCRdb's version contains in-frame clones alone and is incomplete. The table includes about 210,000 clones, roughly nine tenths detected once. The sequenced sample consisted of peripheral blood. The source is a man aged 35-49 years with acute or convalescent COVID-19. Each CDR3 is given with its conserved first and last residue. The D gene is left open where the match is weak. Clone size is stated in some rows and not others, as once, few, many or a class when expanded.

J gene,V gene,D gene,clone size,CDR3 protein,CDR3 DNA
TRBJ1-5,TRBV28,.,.,CASRDINQPQHF,TGTGCCAGCCGGGACATCAATCAGCCCCAGCATTTT
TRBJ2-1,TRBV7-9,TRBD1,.,CASRGRQGNIEQFF,TGTGCCAGCAGGGGGAGACAGGGTAATATAGAGCAGTTCTTC
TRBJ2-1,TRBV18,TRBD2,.,CASSPGSGGKNEQFF,TGTGCCAGCTCACCCGGATCGGGAGGAAAGAATGAGCAGTTCTTC
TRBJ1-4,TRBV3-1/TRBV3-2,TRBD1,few,CASSQDGQGNEKLFF,TGTGCCAGCAGCCAAGATGGACAGGGGAATGAAAAACTGTTTTTT
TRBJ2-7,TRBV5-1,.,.,CASSSYGLSYEQYF,TGCGCCAGCAGCTCGTACGGACTTTCCTACGAGCAGTACTTC
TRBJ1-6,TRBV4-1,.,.,CASSQEERAGHSSPLHF,TGCGCCAGCAGCCAAGAAGAGCGGGCCGGACACAGCTCACCCCTCCACTTT
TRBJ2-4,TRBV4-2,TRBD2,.,CASSPQPGLAPDGTKNIQYF,TGTGCCAGCAGCCCCCAACCGGGACTAGCGCCGGACGGGACCAAAAACATTCAGTACTTC
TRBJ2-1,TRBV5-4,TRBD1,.,CASSLGDRDEQFF,TGTGCCAGCAGCTTGGGGGACAGGGATGAGCAGTTCTTC
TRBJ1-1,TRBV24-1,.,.,CATSDFTGTEAFF,TGTGCCACCAGTGATTTTACCGGGACAGAAGCTTTCTTT
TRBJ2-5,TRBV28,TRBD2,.,CASSLLAGDGEETQYF,TGTGCCAGCAGTTTATTGGCGGGAGATGGGGAAGAGACCCAGTACTTC
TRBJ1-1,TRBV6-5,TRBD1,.,CASSSRTGETEAFF,TGTGCCAGCAGTTCCAGGACAGGGGAAACTGAAGCTTTCTTT
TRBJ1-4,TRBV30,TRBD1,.,CAWSGTGGFEKLFF,TGTGCCTGGAGTGGGACAGGGGGATTTGAAAAACTGTTTTTT
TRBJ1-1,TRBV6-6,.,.,CASSYRATVEAFF,TGTGCCAGCAGTTACCGCGCGACAGTCGAAGCTTTCTTT
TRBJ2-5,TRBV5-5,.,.,CASSLLEETQYF,TGTGCCAGCAGCTTGCTGGAGGAGACCCAGTACTTC
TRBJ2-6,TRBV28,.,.,CASSGRHRSSGANVLTF,TGTGCCAGCAGCGGTAGACACAGGAGCTCTGGGGCCAACGTCCTGACTTTC
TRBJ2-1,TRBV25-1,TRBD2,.,CASSEWGSGSSHEQFF,TGTGCCAGCAGTGAATGGGGTAGCGGGAGCTCCCATGAGCAGTTCTTC
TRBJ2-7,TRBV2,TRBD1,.,CASSLDRGLSYEQYF,TGTGCCAGCAGCCTCGACAGGGGCCTCTCCTACGAGCAGTACTTC
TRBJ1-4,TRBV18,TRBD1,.,CASSPLPGQINEKLFF,TGTGCCAGCTCACCACTACCGGGACAGATTAATGAAAAACTGTTTTTT
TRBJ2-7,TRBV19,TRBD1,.,CASSIRTGDYYEQYF,TGTGCCAGTAGTATTCGGACAGGGGACTACTACGAGCAGTACTTC
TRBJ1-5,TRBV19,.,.,CASSGGPSRYSNQPQHF,TGTGCCAGTAGTGGCGGCCCTTCCCGATATAGCAATCAGCCCCAGCATTTT
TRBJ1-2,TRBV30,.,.,CAWRRPGLPYGYTF,TGTGCCTGGAGGAGGCCTGGATTGCCCTATGGCTACACCTTC
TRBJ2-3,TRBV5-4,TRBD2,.,CASSLLAVSTDTQYF,TGTGCCAGCAGCTTACTAGCGGTTAGCACAGATACGCAGTATTTT
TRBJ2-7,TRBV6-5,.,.,CASTRKGAPYEQYF,TGTGCCAGCACGAGAAAGGGAGCACCCTACGAGCAGTACTTC
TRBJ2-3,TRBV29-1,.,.,CSVEVRYQNTQYF,TGCAGCGTTGAAGTCAGATATCAAAATACGCAGTATTTT
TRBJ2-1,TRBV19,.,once,CASRDMEGAGNEQFF,TGTGCCAGTAGAGACATGGAGGGGGCGGGGAATGAGCAGTTCTTC
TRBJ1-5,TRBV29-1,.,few,CSVGGGNQPQHF,TGCAGCGTTGGAGGGGGAAATCAGCCCCAGCATTTT
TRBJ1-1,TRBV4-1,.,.,CASSQGRGNTEAFF,TGCGCCAGCAGCCAAGGTCGGGGAAACACTGAAGCTTTCTTT
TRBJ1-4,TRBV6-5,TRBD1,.,CASRWTGRGEKLFF,TGTGCCAGCAGGTGGACAGGGAGGGGTGAAAAACTGTTTTTT
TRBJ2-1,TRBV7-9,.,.,CASRLGQSSYNEQFF,TGTGCCAGCAGGCTTGGACAGAGCTCCTACAATGAGCAGTTCTTC